What follows describes a single T cell receptor beta chain. These data are taken from a study of CD8 T cells in Susac syndrome. Study in general: Clinically active disease was present in about 6 of the sequenced Susac syndrome patients. Eight or nine of these patients were in remission.

V trimming: 4 bases; J trimming: 2 bases; junction bases outside the gene matches: 3. The germline V gene has CDR1 SGHNT and CDR2 YYREEE (reference sequence). This CDR3 region has 13 residues. Random-hexamer reverse transcription was applied to roughly 0.5 to 1 ug RNA. One entry per CDR3 protein, called by TCRdb with MiXCR from the immunoSEQ multiplex PCR reads. The data hold 170,000 or so distinct CDR3 sequences, with around 94% observed a single time. Sequencing used CD4+ T cells from PBMCs. The origin of this receptor is a human donor with Susac syndrome. The chain recombines TRBV5-4 with TRBJ2-7, with TRBD1 identical over 7 bases. The CDR3: CASSRQGAYEQYF. CDR3 bases: TGTGCCAGCAGCCGACAGGGAGCCTACGAGCAGTACTTC.